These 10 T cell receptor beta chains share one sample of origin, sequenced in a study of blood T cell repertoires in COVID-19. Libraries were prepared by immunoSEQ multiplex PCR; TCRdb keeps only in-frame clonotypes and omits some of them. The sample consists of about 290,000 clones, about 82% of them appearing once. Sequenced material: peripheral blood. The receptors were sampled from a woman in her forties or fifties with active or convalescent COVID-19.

The CDR3 region is CASSQFSTTNEKLFF. The CDR3 coding sequence is TGCGCCAGCAGCCAATTTTCAACAACTAATGAAAAACTGTTTTTT. The rearrangement uses TRBV4-1 and TRBJ1-4; D is unclear. V shed 2 bases and J shed 0 bases, with 7 bases lying between them. The CDR3 loop spans 15 amino acids. Germline lookup yields CDR1 MGHRA and CDR2 YSYEKL.

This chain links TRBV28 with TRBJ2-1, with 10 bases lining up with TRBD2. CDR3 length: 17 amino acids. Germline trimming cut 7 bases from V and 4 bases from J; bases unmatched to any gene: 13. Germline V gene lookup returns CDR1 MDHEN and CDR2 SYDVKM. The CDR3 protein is CASTPRASGSGYNEQFF. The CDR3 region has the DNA TGTGCCAGCACCCCAAGGGCTAGCGGGAGTGGGTACAATGAGCAGTTCTTC.

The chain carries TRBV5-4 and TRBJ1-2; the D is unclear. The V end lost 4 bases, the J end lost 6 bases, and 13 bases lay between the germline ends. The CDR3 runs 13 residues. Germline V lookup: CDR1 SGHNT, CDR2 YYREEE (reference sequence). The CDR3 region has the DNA TGTGCCAGCAGCCCAATGCCGGTCGATGGCTACACCTTC. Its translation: CASSPMPVDGYTF.

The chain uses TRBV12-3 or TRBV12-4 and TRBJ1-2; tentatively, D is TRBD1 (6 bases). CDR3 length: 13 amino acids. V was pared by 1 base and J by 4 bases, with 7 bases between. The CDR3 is CASSLGRGYGYTF. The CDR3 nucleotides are TGTGCCAGCAGTTTAGGCAGGGGCTATGGCTACACCTTC.

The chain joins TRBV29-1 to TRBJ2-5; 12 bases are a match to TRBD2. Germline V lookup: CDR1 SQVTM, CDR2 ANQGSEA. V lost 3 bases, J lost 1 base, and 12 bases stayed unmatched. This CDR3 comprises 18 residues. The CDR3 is CSVEGNFGLAGTQETQYF. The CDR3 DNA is TGCAGCGTTGAGGGAAACTTCGGACTAGCGGGAACCCAAGAGACCCAGTACTTC.

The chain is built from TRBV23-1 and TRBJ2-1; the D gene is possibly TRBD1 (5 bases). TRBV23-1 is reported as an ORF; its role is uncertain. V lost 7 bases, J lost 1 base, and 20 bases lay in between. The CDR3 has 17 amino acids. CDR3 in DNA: TGCGCCAGCACTCCAAGGACCAGGGCGGAATCCTACAATGAGCAGTTCTTC. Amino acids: CASTPRTRAESYNEQFF.

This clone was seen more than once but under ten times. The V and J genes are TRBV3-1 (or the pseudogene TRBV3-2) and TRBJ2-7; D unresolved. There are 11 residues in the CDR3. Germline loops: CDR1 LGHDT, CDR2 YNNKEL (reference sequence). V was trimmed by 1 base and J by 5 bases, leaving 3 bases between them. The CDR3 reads CASSQGDEQYF. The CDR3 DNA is TGTGCCAGCAGCCAAGGCGACGAGCAGTACTTC.

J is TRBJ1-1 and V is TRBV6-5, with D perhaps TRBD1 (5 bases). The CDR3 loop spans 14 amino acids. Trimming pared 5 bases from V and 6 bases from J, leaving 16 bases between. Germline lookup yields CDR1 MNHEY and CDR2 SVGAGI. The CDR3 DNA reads TGTGCCAGCAGTACGCGCCCGGGGGGGTCTGAAGCTTTCTTT. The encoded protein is CASSTRPGGSEAFF.

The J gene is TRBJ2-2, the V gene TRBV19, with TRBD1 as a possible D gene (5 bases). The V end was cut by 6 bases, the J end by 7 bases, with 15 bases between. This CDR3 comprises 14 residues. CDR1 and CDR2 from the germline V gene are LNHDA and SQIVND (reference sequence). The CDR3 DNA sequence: TGTGCCAGTAGGCAGGGTTTTAGAGACGGGGAGCTGTTTTTT. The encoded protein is CASRQGFRDGELFF.

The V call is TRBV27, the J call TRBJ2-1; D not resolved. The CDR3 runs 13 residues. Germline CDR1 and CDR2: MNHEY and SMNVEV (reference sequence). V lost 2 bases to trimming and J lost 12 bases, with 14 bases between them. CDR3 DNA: TGTGCCAGCAGTTTAGGGCCCCCAGTGGGGCAGTTCTTC. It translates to CASSLGPPVGQFF.